This TCR beta chain comes out of a study of T-cell reconstitution after alpha-beta-depleted transplantation in children. TCRbeta library preparation incorporated unique molecular identifiers. TCRdb re-derived calls from the PCR reads in MiXCR, one entry per CDR3 protein. The sample contains hundreds of thousands of distinct CDR3 sequences, less than 15% of which appear only once. Study findings and constraints: Expanded clones from the graft, numbering several hundred, reportedly supplied alpha-beta T cells about two months after transplant. Newly produced T cells mostly provided counts and TCRbeta diversity after one year, as hyperexpanded clones declined. The high TCRbeta diversity at day 60 in some patients came from surviving recipient T cells and thymic progenitors.

This clonotype was seen at least ten times. Its antigen is currently unknown. This CDR3 spans 13 amino acids. Germline V gene lookup returns CDR1 DFQATT and CDR2 SNEGSKA (reference sequence). V was trimmed by 5 bases and J by 3 bases, leaving 13 bases between them. The source material was PBMCs, sampled before TCRalphabeta/CD19-depleted stem cell transplant. The chain links TRBV20-1 to TRBJ2-5, with D uncertain. This sequence was found in a girl aged 2 to 9 with congenital amegakaryocytic thrombocytopenia, due to receive a stem cell transplant. CDR3 amino acids: CSAVRSGKETQYF. The CDR3 DNA sequence: TGCAGTGCTGTCAGGTCCGGTAAAGAGACCCAGTACTTC.